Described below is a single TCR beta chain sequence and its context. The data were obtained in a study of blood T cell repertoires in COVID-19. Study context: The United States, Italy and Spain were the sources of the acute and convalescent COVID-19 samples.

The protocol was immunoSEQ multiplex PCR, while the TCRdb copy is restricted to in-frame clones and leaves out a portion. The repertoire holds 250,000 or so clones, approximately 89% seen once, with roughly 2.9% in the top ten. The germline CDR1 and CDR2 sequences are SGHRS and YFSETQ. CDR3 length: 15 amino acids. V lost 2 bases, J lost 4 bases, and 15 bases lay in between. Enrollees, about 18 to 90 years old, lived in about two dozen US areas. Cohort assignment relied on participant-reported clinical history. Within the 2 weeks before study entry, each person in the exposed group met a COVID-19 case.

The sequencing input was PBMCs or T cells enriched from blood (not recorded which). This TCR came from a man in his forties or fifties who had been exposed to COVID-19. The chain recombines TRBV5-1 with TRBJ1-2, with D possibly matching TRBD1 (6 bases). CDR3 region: CASSFVPGQGYGYTF. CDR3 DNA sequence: TGCGCCAGCAGCTTTGTTCCGGGACAAGGCTATGGCTACACCTTC.